This TCR beta chain is from a study of CD8+ T cells in alopecia areata. Deletions cut 8 bases from V and 5 bases from J, with 21 bases between. The CDR3 extends over 15 amino acids. Germline V lookup: CDR1 MNHEY, CDR2 SMNVEV (reference sequence). The sequencing template was cDNA reverse transcribed from extracted RNA. Profiled with immunoSEQ multiplex PCR; TCRdb holds only in-frame clones, not every one. This table has tens of thousands of clones, about 44% appearing once. Sorting of PBMCs yielded the CD4+ and CD8+ T cells. The receptor comes from a human donor with alopecia areata. The chain couples TRBV27 to TRBJ1-2; D call uncertain. What was sequenced was NKG2D-low CD8+ T cells sorted from blood. CDR3 sequence: CASAPSLDRRYGYTF. Here the CDR3 DNA reads TGTGCCAGCGCACCCTCATTAGACCGGAGGTATGGCTACACCTTC.